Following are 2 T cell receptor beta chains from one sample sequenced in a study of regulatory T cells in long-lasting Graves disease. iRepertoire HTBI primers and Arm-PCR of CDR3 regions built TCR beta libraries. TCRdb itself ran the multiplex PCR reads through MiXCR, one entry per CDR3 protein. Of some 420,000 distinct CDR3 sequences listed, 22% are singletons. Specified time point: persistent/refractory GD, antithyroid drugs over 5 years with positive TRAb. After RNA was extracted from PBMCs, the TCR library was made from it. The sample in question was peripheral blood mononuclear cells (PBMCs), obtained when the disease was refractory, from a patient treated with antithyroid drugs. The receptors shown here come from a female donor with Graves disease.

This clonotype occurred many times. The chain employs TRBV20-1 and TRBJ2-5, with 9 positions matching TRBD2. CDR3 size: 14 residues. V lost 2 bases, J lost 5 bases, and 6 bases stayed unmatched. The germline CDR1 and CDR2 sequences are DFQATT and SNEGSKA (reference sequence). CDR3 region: CSARMTSGWETQYF. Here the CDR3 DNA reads TGCAGTGCTAGAATGACTAGCGGTTGGGAGACCCAGTACTTC.

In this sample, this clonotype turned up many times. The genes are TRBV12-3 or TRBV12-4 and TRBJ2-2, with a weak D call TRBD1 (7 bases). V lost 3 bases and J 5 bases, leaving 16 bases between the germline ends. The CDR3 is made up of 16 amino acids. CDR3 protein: CASSLEGTAVTGELFF. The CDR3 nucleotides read TGTGCCAGCAGTTTGGAGGGGACAGCTGTTACCGGGGAGCTGTTTTTT.